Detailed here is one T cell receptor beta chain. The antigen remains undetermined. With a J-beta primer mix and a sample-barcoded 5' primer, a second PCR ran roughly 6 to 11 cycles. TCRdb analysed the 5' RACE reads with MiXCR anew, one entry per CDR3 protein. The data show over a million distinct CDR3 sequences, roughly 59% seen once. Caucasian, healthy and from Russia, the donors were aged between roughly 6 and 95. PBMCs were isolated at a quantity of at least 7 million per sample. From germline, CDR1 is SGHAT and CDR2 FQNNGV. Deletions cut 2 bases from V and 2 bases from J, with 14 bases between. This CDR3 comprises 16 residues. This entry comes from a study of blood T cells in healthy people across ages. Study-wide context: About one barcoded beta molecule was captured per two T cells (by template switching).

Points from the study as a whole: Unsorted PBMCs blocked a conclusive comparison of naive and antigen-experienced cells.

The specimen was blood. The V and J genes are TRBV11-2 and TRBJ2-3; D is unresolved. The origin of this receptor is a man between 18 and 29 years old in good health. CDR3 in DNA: TGTGCCAGCAGCTTAACCAGGCCCCTTATCACAGATACGCAGTATTTT. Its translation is CASSLTRPLITDTQYF. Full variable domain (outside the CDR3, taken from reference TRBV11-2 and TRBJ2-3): EAGVAQSPRYKIIEKRQSVAFWCNPISGHATLYWYQQILGQGPKLLIQFQNNGVVDDSQLPKDRFSAERLKGVDSTLKIQPAKLEDSAVYLCASSLTRPLITDTQYFGPGTRLTVL.